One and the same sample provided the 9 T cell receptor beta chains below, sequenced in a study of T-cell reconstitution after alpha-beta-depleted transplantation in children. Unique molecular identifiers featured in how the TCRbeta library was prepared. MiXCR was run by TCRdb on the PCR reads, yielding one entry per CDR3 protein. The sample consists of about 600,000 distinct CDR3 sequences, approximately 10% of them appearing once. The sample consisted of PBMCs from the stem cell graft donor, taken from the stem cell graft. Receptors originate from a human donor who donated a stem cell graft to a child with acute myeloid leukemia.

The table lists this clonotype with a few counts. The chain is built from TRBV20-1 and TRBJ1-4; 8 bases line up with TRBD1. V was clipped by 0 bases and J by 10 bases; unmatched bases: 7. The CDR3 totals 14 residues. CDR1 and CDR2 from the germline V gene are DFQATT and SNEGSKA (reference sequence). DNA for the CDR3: TGCAGTGCTAGAGATCCGGACAGGGACACAAAACTGTTTTTT. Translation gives CSARDPDRDTKLFF.

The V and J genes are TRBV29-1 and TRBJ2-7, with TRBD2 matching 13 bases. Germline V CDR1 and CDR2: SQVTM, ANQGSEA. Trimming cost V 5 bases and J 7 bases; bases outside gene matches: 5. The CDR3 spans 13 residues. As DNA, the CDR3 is TGCAGCGTTCGGACTAGCGGGAGTGGTGAGCAGTACTTC. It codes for CSVRTSGSGEQYF.

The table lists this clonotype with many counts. Here the CDR3 DNA reads TGTGCCAGCAGACCACGAGGGGACGACGAGCAGTACTTC. It translates to CASRPRGDDEQYF. This sequence joins TRBV6-2 or TRBV6-3 and TRBJ2-7; the D call may be TRBD1 or TRBD2 (5 bases each). This CDR3 has 13 amino acids. Trimming pared 6 bases from V and 5 bases from J, leaving 14 bases between. The germline V gene encodes CDR1 MNHEY and CDR2 SVGEGT.

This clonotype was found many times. The CDR3 DNA follows: TGTGCCAGCAGTTTTGGGACAGGGGGCTTATACGAGCAGTACTTC. It specifies CASSFGTGGLYEQYF. J is TRBJ2-7 and V is TRBV12-3 or TRBV12-4; 12 bases are a match to TRBD1. The CDR3 spans 15 residues. V was pared by 3 bases and J by 4 bases, with 4 bases of the junction left unmatched.

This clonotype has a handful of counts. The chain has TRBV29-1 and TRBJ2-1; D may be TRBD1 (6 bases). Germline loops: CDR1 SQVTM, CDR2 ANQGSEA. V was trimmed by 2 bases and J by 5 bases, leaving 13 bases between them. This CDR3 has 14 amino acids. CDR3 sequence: CSVELGRGNNEQFF. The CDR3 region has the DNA TGCAGCGTTGAATTGGGCAGGGGTAACAATGAGCAGTTCTTC.

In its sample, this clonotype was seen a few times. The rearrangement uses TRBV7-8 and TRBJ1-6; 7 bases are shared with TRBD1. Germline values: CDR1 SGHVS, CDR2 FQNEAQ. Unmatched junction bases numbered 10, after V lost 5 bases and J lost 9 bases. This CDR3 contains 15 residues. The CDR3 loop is CASSVIRGLFSPLHF. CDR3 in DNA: TGTGCCAGCAGCGTTATTAGGGGGCTGTTTTCACCCCTCCACTTT.

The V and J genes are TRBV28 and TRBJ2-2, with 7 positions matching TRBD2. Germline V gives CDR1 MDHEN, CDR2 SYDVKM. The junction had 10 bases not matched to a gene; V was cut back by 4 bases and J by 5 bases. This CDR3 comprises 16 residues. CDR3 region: CASSWGGTQRTGELFF. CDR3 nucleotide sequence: TGTGCCAGCAGTTGGGGAGGGACCCAAAGAACCGGGGAGCTGTTTTTT.

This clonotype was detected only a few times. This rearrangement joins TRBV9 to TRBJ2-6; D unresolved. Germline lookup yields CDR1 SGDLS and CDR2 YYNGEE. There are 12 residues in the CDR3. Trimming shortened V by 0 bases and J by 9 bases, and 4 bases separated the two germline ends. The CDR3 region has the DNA TGTGCCAGCAGCGTAGACCTCAACGTCCTGACTTTC. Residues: CASSVDLNVLTF.

The CDR3 coding sequence is TGTGCCAGCAGCTTAGCAGGCGCGAGAGCTTTCTTT. Translated, it gives CASSLAGARAFF. This chain joins TRBV7-9 and TRBJ1-1, with unresolved D. The CDR3 is 12 residues long. Trimming removed 0 bases at V and 10 bases at J, with 9 bases between. Germline V CDR1 and CDR2: SEHNR, FQNEAQ (reference sequence).